The T cell receptor (beta chain) under discussion was sequenced for a study of T-cell memory formation after mild COVID-19. TCRdb re-derived calls from the 5' RACE reads in MiXCR, one entry per CDR3 protein. The table has about 430,000 distinct CDR3 sequences, 24% seen once; the top ten hold 8.8%. CDR1 and CDR2 (germline): LNHNV, YYDKDF (reference sequence). The CDR3 extends over 15 amino acids. J was trimmed by 6 bases and V by 3 bases; bases with no gene match: 6. The sequencing input was PBMCs or a T cell subset sorted from them (not recorded which). This chain links TRBV15 with TRBJ2-1, with 9 bases fitting TRBD2. This TCR was sampled from an adult woman who had mild COVID-19 (a few samples of this study predate the infection). Cell type and time point are not known. For the CDR3, the DNA is TGTGCCACCAGCAGGGATTCGACTAGCGGCAATGAGCAGTTCTTC. Residues: CATSRDSTSGNEQFF.